These T cell receptor beta chains were read from a single sample in a study of T cells in Graves' hyperthyroidism and ophthalmopathy. TCRdb passed the multiplex PCR reads through MiXCR, listing each CDR3 protein once. The sample lists approximately 640,000 distinct CDR3 sequences, roughly 45% occurring once. Material for sequencing was peripheral blood or thyroid tissue (not recorded which). Source of these receptors: an adult man with Graves' disease, either hyperthyroidism or ophthalmopathy (not recorded which). CDR3s include the opening cysteine and the closing phenylalanine or tryptophan. A D gene is named only where the DNA matches it firmly. Clone size appears in some rows only: once, few, many, or a class for an expanded clone.

>NA|10|TRBV29-1|TRBJ2-7|NA
TGCAGCGGGAGGGAGGACGAGCAGTACTTC
CSGREDEQYF
>NA|16|TRBV24-1|TRBJ1-2|TRBD1
TGTGCCACCAGTGATTCCACGGGACAGGGAAAACATGGCTACACCTTC
CATSDSTGQGKHGYTF
>few|15|TRBV10-3|TRBJ2-6|NA
TGTGCCGTCAGGGAGGGGGGCTCTGGGGCCAACGTCCTGACTTTC
CAVREGGSGANVLTF
>once|15|TRBV4-1|TRBJ1-2|NA
TGTGCCAGCAGCCGTGAGGACCGACAAGGGGATGGCTACACCTTC
CASSREDRQGDGYTF
>many|12|TRBV12-3/TRBV12-4|TRBJ1-3|NA
TGTGCCAGCAGCTTATCTGGAAACACCATATATTTT
CASSLSGNTIYF
>many|13|TRBV29-1|TRBJ1-3|NA
TGCAGCGTTGAAGGGTCCTATGGAAACACCATATATTTT
CSVEGSYGNTIYF
>NA|18|TRBV7-9|TRBJ2-6|TRBD1
TGTGCCAGCAGCTTCCGGGACAGGGGGATACCTGGGGCCAACGTCCTGACTTTC
CASSFRDRGIPGANVLTF
>few|15|TRBV9|TRBJ1-1|NA
TGTGCCAGCAGCGTAGGAGTCGGGGCGAACACTGAAGCTTTCTTT
CASSVGVGANTEAFF
>many|13|TRBV7-9|TRBJ1-2|NA
TGTGCCAGCAGCTTGACAAGTAACTATGGCTACACCTTC
CASSLTSNYGYTF
>NA|13|TRBV29-1|TRBJ1-2|TRBD1
TGCAGCCCCAGACAGGGTCTGAGCTATGGCTACACCTTC
CSPRQGLSYGYTF
>NA|11|TRBV29-1|TRBJ1-3|NA
TGCAGCGTTGACAGGATGAACACCATATATTTT
CSVDRMNTIYF
>NA|13|TRBV20-1|TRBJ1-5|NA
TGCAGTGTAGGTTGGAGGGGCAGCCAGCCCCAGCATTTT
CSVGWRGSQPQHF
>few|14|TRBV20-1|TRBJ1-1|TRBD1
TGCAGTGCTAGAGGGGGACAGGGTATCGCTGAAGCTTTCTTT
CSARGGQGIAEAFF
>many|16|TRBV10-3|TRBJ1-6|NA
TGTGCCATCAGTGAGTTGGTGACCGAGCGGGGATCACCCCTCCACTTT
CAISELVTERGSPLHF
>NA|15|TRBV20-1|TRBJ1-6|NA
TGCAGTGCTAGAGATTTGGCAGGGCAGAATTCACCCCTCCACTTT
CSARDLAGQNSPLHF
>once|15|TRBV7-3|TRBJ1-1|TRBD1
TGTGCCAGCAGCGTAGGGGGCCAGAGGAACACTGGAGCTTTCTTT
CASSVGGQRNTGAFF
>once|15|TRBV12-3/TRBV12-4|TRBJ1-6|TRBD1
TGTGCTAGTGGTTTGCCCGACAGGGGCGATTCACCCCTCCACTTT
CASGLPDRGDSPLHF
>NA|18|TRBV10-3|TRBJ2-2|NA
TGTGCCAGCAGTTACGATTGGCGACACCCAAGCTTCACCGGGGAGCTGTTTTTT
CASSYDWRHPSFTGELFF
>NA|13|TRBV21-1|TRBJ1-1|NA
TGTGCCAGCAGCAAGAAGACGAACACTGAAGCTTTCTTT
CASSKKTNTEAFF
>NA|11|TRBV29-1|TRBJ1-2|NA
TGCAGCTTGGTGGCAGGGTATGGCTACACCTTC
CSLVAGYGYTF
>few|14|TRBV7-6|TRBJ2-5|NA
TGTGCCAGCAGCTTAGGATTGGGGGCCGAGACCCAGTACTTC
CASSLGLGAETQYF
>many|13|TRBV29-1|TRBJ1-2|NA
TGCAGCGTTGAAGCGGCGGGGATAGGTGGCTACACCTTC
CSVEAAGIGGYTF
>NA|17|TRBV7-9|TRBJ1-6|TRBD1
TGTGCCAGCAGTCCTCACTCCCAGACAGGGAAAGATTCACCCCTCCACTTT
CASSPHSQTGKDSPLHF
>NA|13|TRBV20-1|TRBJ2-7|NA
TGCAGTGCTGGAGCCACGTACGGGGACGAGCAGTACTTC
CSAGATYGDEQYF
>NA|21|TRBV10-3|TRBJ1-2|NA
TGTGCCATCAGTGAGTCTAATTCACCCCTGTGGTCCCGCTGCTGGCACTATGGCTACACCTTC
CAISESNSPLWSRCWHYGYTF
>NA|15|TRBV24-1|TRBJ1-2|TRBD1
TGTGCCAGCAACTTTTCTGGCCAGGGGGCTGCTGGCTACACCTTC
CASNFSGQGAAGYTF
>NA|16|TRBV25-1|TRBJ1-2|TRBD1
TGTGCCAGCAGTGAATGGACAGGGGGCGCCAAATATGGCTACACCTTC
CASSEWTGGAKYGYTF
>many|13|TRBV7-8|TRBJ1-1|NA
TGTGCCAGCAGCTTAGCGAGTAGCACTGAAGCTTTCTTT
CASSLASSTEAFF
>NA|11|TRBV19|TRBJ2-7|NA
TGTGCCAGCCAGGAGGGCTACGAGCAGTACTTC
CASQEGYEQYF
>NA|16|TRBV7-9|TRBJ1-1|TRBD1
TGTGCCAGCAGCCAAGTCGGGACAGGGAGAAGCACTGAAGCTTTCTTT
CASSQVGTGRSTEAFF
>NA|16|TRBV19|TRBJ1-2|TRBD1
TGTGCCAGTAGTAGCGACAGGGGGTTGCGAACAAATGGCTACACCTTC
CASSSDRGLRTNGYTF
>NA|12|TRBV10-3|TRBJ1-2|TRBD1
TGTGCCAGCGGAACAGGGGCCTATGGCTACACCTTC
CASGTGAYGYTF
>many|14|TRBV7-9|TRBJ2-5|NA
TGTGCCAGCAGCTCAACACAGGGTCGGGAGACCCAGTACTTC
CASSSTQGRETQYF
>NA|16|TRBV7-8|TRBJ2-7|NA
TGTGCCAGCAGCCCTGCTCCTCCACTCGGCCCCCACGAGCAGTACTTC
CASSPAPPLGPHEQYF
>once|12|TRBV10-3|TRBJ2-7|TRBD1
TGTGTTGTCCCACAGGGGGTCGGCGAGCAGTACTTC
CVVPQGVGEQYF
>few|15|TRBV7-9|TRBJ1-3|TRBD1
TGTGCCAGCAGTTTACAGGGGCCCTCTGGAAACACCATATATTTT
CASSLQGPSGNTIYF
>NA|13|TRBV7-4|TRBJ2-7|NA
TGTGCCAGCAGCTTGGCGGTCCTCTCCGAGCAGTACTTC
CASSLAVLSEQYF
>NA|16|TRBV2|TRBJ2-7|NA
TGTGCCAGCAGCGCAGCAATTGGGCAGGGTGTCTACGAGCAGCACTTC
CASSAAIGQGVYEQHF
>NA|13|TRBV2|TRBJ1-1|NA
TGTGCCAGCAGTGCACTCAGAGGGAGTGAAGCTTTCTTT
CASSALRGSEAFF
>many|13|TRBV19|TRBJ1-1|NA
TGTGCCAGTAGTACCGACAGGTGGGCTGAAGCTTTCTTT
CASSTDRWAEAFF
>few|16|TRBV7-2|TRBJ2-2|NA
TGTGCCAGCAGCTTGAGGAACAGAGCGAACACCGGGGAGCTGTTTTTT
CASSLRNRANTGELFF
>many|14|TRBV15|TRBJ1-4|NA
TGTGCCACCAGCAGGGGTACGGGAGCCGAAAAACTGTTTTTT
CATSRGTGAEKLFF
>NA|13|TRBV7-8|TRBJ1-2|NA
TGTGCCAGCAGCAGTACGAGTCGCTATGGCTACACCTTC
CASSSTSRYGYTF
>once|16|TRBV20-1|TRBJ1-5|NA
TGCAGTGCCTGGGGGGGGCGCCGAGGACGCAATCAGCCCCAGCATTTT
CSAWGGRRGRNQPQHF
>many|12|TRBV7-9|TRBJ1-2|NA
TGTGCCAGCAGCTTCGGGGACTATGGCTACACCTTC
CASSFGDYGYTF
>few|16|TRBV9|TRBJ1-3|TRBD1
TGTGCCAGCAGCGTATCGGACAGGGGTTACGGAAACACCATATATTTT
CASSVSDRGYGNTIYF
>NA|15|TRBV9|TRBJ1-3|NA
TGTGCCAGCAGCGTAGCGGACTACCCTGGAAACACCATATATTTT
CASSVADYPGNTIYF